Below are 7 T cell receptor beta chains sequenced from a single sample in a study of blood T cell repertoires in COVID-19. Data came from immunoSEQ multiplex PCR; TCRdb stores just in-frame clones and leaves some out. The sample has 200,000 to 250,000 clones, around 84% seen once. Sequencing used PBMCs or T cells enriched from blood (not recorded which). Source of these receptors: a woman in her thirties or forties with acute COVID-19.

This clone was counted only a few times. The CDR3 nucleotides read TGCGCCAGCAGCTTAGGCACAGGGAATGAGCAGTTCTTC. It codes for CASSLGTGNEQFF. V is TRBV5-1 and J is TRBJ2-1; weak D call: TRBD1 (6 bases). Per the germline V gene, CDR1 is SGHRS and CDR2 is YFSETQ. This CDR3 contains 13 residues. V dropped 2 bases and J dropped 7 bases, with 10 bases sitting between them.

CDR3 nucleotides: TGCGCCAGCAGTGTACAGGGGGGGCATGGCTACACCTTC. Protein product: CASSVQGGHGYTF. The chain is built from TRBV5-1 and TRBJ1-2, with 8 bases lining up with TRBD1. Germline V lookup: CDR1 SGHRS, CDR2 YFSETQ. The CDR3 is made up of 13 amino acids. The junction had 6 bases not matched to a gene; V was cut back by 5 bases and J by 6 bases.

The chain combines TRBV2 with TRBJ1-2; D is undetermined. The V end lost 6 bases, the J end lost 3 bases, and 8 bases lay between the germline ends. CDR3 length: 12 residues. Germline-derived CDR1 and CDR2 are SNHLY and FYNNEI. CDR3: CASRGGDYGYTF. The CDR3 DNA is TGTGCCAGCAGGGGAGGAGACTATGGCTACACCTTC.

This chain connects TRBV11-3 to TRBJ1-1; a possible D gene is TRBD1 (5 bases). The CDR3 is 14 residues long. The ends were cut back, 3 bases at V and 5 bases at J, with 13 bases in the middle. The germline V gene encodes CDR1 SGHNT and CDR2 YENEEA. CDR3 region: CASSLSNRGTEAFF. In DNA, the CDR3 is TGTGCCAGCAGCTTGTCCAACCGGGGGACTGAAGCTTTCTTT.

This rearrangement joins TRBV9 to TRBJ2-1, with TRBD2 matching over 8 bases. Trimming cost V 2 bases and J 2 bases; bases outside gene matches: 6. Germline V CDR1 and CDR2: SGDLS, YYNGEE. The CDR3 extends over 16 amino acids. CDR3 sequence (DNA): TGTGCCAGCAGCGTCGGGAGGGGGTACCCCTACAATGAGCAGTTCTTC. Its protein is CASSVGRGYPYNEQFF.

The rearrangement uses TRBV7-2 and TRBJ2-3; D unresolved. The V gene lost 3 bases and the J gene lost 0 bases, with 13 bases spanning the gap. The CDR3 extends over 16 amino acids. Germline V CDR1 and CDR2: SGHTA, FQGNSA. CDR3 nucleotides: TGTGCCAGCAGCTTCAAGAGAGCGACTAGCACAGATACGCAGTATTTT. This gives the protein CASSFKRATSTDTQYF.

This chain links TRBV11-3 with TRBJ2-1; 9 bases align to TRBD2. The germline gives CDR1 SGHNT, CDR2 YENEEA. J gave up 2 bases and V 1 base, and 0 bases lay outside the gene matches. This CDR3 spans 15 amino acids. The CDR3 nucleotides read TGTGCCAGCAGCTTAGGCGGGAGGGCCTACAATGAGCAGTTCTTC. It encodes CASSLGGRAYNEQFF.